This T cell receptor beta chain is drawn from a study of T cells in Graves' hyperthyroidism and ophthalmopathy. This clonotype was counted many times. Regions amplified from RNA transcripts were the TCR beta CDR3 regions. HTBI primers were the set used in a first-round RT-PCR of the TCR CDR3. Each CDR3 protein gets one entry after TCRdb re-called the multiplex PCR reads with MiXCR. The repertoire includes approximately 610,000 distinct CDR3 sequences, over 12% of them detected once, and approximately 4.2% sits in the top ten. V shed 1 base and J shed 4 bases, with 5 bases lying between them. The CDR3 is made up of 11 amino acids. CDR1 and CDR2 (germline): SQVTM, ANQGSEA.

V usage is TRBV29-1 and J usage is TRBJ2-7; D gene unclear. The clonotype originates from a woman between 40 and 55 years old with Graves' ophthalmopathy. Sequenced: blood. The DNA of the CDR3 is TGCAGCGTTGAAGGGAGATACGAGCAGTACTTC. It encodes CSVEGRYEQYF.